This entry describes one T cell receptor beta chain. The data derive from a study of blood T cell repertoires in COVID-19. Study-level information: Sites across the United States, Italy and Spain contributed samples from acute and convalescent COVID-19. Sample material is recorded as cDNA or gDNA derived from T cells, B-cell-depleted T cells, or PBMCs.

As handled by the study authors: Reference gene primer amplification yielded estimated nucleated cell counts. Profiled with immunoSEQ multiplex PCR; TCRdb holds only in-frame clones, not every one. The V and J calls and clone size are taken from that table; D and trimming were inferred from the DNA. The repertoire holds around 310,000 clones, with 90% as singletons. Patients at the Seattle site were enrolled during active infection and followed longitudinally. The source of this sequence is a woman aged 40-49 years with COVID-19, enrolled during active disease. The specimen was peripheral blood.

The CDR3 sequence: CASSLGVGGYYGYTF. In DNA form, the CDR3 reads TGTGCCAGCAGCTTAGGAGTAGGAGGTTACTATGGCTACACCTTC. V usage is TRBV7-2 and J usage is TRBJ1-2; unclear D gene. CDR1 SGHTA and CDR2 FQGNSA come from the germline V gene. Trimming pared 1 base from V and 3 bases from J, leaving 12 bases between. The CDR3 has 15 residues.